The 20 T cell receptor beta chains below come from one sample, sequenced in a study of cytomegalovirus exposure and HLA in healthy donors. PCR was performed using 60 Vbeta and 13 Jbeta primers. Assay: immunoSEQ multiplex PCR; the TCRdb copy retains only in-frame clones and omits some. The sample lists tens of thousands of clones; approximately 7.6% were seen once. Input material: PBMCs. The receptor source for this set is a man aged 45 to 65 in good health and CMV-seronegative.

The chain uses TRBV6-5 and TRBJ1-3; TRBD1 aligns across 7 bases. From germline, CDR1 is MNHEY and CDR2 SVGAGI. CDR3 length: 13 residues. The trim removed 6 bases at V and 6 bases at J, leaving 5 bases unmatched. CDR3 residues: CASSPTGVNTIYF. CDR3 in DNA: TGTGCCAGCAGCCCCACAGGGGTAAACACCATATATTTT.

The rearrangement uses TRBV4-1 and TRBJ2-2; 12 positions match TRBD2. CDR1 and CDR2 (germline): MGHRA, YSYEKL. With 2 bases clipped from V and 4 bases from J, the junction kept 8 bases outside the gene matches. The CDR3 sequence is 18 residues long. The DNA of the CDR3 is TGCGCCAGCAGCCAAATCTCTAGCGGGGGGGCGGGCACCGGGGAGCTGTTTTTT. This sequence encodes CASSQISSGGAGTGELFF.

The CDR3 region has the DNA TGTGCCAGCAGCTCCGGAAGGGGACAGGGCCTCTATGGCTACACCTTC. It encodes CASSSGRGQGLYGYTF. The rearrangement uses TRBV11-2 and TRBJ1-2; 9 positions match TRBD1. Losses at the gene ends were 4 bases for V and 4 bases for J; bases not matched to a gene: 10. The CDR3 has 16 residues. Looked up from germline, CDR1 is SGHAT and CDR2 is FQNNGV.

This clone was detected a few times. The chain uses TRBV20-1 and TRBJ2-1; no firm D call. V was pared by 7 bases and J by 5 bases, with 9 bases between. Germline V lookup: CDR1 DFQATT, CDR2 SNEGSKA (reference sequence). This CDR3 region has 11 residues. The chain's CDR3 is CSVPTHNEQFF. The DNA for the CDR3 is TGCAGTGTTCCAACTCACAATGAGCAGTTCTTC.

This clone was detected only a few times. The V and J genes are TRBV6-4 and TRBJ2-7; 11 positions match TRBD1. Trimming took 6 bases from V and 4 from J; bases not matched to a gene: 5. Germline V gene sequence: CDR1 MRHNA, CDR2 SNTAGT. The CDR3 has 14 residues. CDR3 sequence: CASSPGQGGYEQYF. The CDR3 nucleotides are TGTGCCAGCAGCCCGGGACAGGGGGGATACGAGCAGTACTTC.

This clone was seen at least ten times. The CDR3 sequence: CASGETGGSYEQYF. For the CDR3, the DNA is TGTGCCAGCGGCGAGACAGGGGGCTCCTACGAGCAGTACTTC. The rearrangement joins TRBV7-9 to TRBJ2-7; 9 bases line up with TRBD1. This CDR3 spans 14 amino acids. Trimming at V came to 8 bases and at J to 0 bases, leaving 5 bases not matched to a gene. Looked up from germline, CDR1 is SEHNR and CDR2 is FQNEAQ (reference sequence).

This chain connects TRBV15 to TRBJ1-6; D is perhaps TRBD1 (6 bases). Deletions cut 0 bases from V and 7 bases from J, with 10 bases between. There are 15 residues in the CDR3. Germline V CDR1 and CDR2: LNHNV, YYDKDF (reference sequence). CDR3 nucleotides: TGTGCCACCAGCAGAGAGGACAGAGGGAATTCACCCCTCCACTTT. The encoded protein is CATSREDRGNSPLHF.

This clone has a handful of counts. The V gene is TRBV7-2, the J gene TRBJ2-1; D may be TRBD2 (5 bases). The CDR3 is 14 amino acids. The V gene lost 0 bases and the J gene lost 3 bases, with 6 bases spanning the gap. The germline V gene has CDR1 SGHTA and CDR2 FQGNSA. This chain's CDR3 is CASSLAGSYNEQFF. Here the CDR3 DNA reads TGTGCCAGCAGCTTAGCAGGGAGCTACAATGAGCAGTTCTTC.

This clone has more than one count but fewer than ten. The chain couples TRBV27 to TRBJ1-1, with D uncertain. The CDR3 extends over 15 amino acids. Germline V gene lookup returns CDR1 MNHEY and CDR2 SMNVEV (reference sequence). Between the trimmed V and J ends, which lost 2 bases and 5 bases, there was a span of 15 bases. The CDR3 sequence is CASSLGKGSRTEAFF. The CDR3 bases are TGTGCCAGCAGTTTAGGTAAAGGGAGTCGGACTGAAGCTTTCTTT.

This clone was detected only a few times. This chain joins TRBV7-9 and TRBJ2-7, with D perhaps TRBD1 (6 bases). V was cut by 2 bases and J by 3 bases, with 11 bases left in between. Germline V gene data show CDR1 as SEHNR and CDR2 as FQNEAQ (reference sequence). The CDR3 spans 14 residues. CDR3 loop: CASSLTGFDYEQYF. The CDR3 nucleotides are TGTGCCAGCAGCTTAACAGGGTTTGACTACGAGCAGTACTTC.

In this sample, this clone turned up a few times. The CDR3: CASSPNRDTEAFF. CDR3 sequence (DNA): TGTGCCAGCTCACCGAACAGGGACACTGAAGCTTTCTTT. This rearrangement joins TRBV18 to TRBJ1-1; perhaps TRBD1 as D (6 bases). CDR1 KGHSH and CDR2 LQKENI come from the germline V gene. V lost 3 bases and J 3 bases, leaving 8 bases between the germline ends. The CDR3 runs 13 residues.

This clone turned up a few times. This chain uses TRBV28 with TRBJ1-2, with D hard to call. This CDR3 region has 13 residues. Germline V gene lookup returns CDR1 MDHEN and CDR2 SYDVKM. V shed 3 bases and J shed 8 bases, with 13 bases lying between them. The CDR3 nucleotides are TGTGCCAGCAGTTTCGGAACTTTCGGGGGCTACACCTTC. Translation gives CASSFGTFGGYTF.

V is TRBV9 and J is TRBJ1-6; TRBD1 matches at 7 bases. After removal of 1 base from V and 6 bases from J, the junction contained 4 bases not matched to a gene. Per germline, CDR1 SGDLS and CDR2 YYNGEE. The CDR3 covers 15 residues. CDR3 amino acids: CASSVLGQINSPLHF. CDR3 in DNA: TGTGCCAGCAGCGTACTGGGACAGATTAATTCACCCCTCCACTTT.

The chain combines TRBV7-2 with TRBJ1-2, with a weak D call TRBD1 (6 bases). Deletions cut 5 bases from V and 4 bases from J, with 14 bases between. Germline CDR1 SGHTA, CDR2 FQGNSA. The CDR3 contains 14 residues. The CDR3 loop is CASSPHGQIYGYTF. CDR3 DNA sequence: TGTGCCAGCAGCCCCCACGGACAGATCTATGGCTACACCTTC.

This clone has a handful of counts. This chain connects TRBV5-1 to TRBJ2-3; the match to TRBD2 covers 9 bases. V lost 4 bases and J lost 3; bases outside the gene matches: 3. This CDR3 has 14 residues. The germline V gene encodes CDR1 SGHRS and CDR2 YFSETQ. The CDR3 sequence is CASSRGLATDTQYF. The DNA of the CDR3 is TGCGCCAGCAGCCGGGGACTAGCTACAGATACGCAGTATTTT.

This clone was picked up a small number of times. The chain employs TRBV6-5 and TRBJ2-7; weak D call: TRBD2 (6 bases). This CDR3 is built from 14 residues. V lost 6 bases to trimming and J lost 3 bases, with 15 bases between them. CDR1 and CDR2 (germline): MNHEY, SVGAGI. The CDR3 DNA reads as TGTGCCAGCAGACCCGGCGGGGTAGACTACGAGCAGTACTTC. Translated: CASRPGGVDYEQYF.

The rearrangement joins TRBV7-6 to TRBJ2-2, with 7 bases matching TRBD2. The CDR3 runs 18 residues. Looked up from germline, CDR1 is SGHVS and CDR2 is FNYEAQ. The V and J ends lost 0 bases and 3 bases, in that order; junction bases with no gene match: 10. CDR3 nucleotides: TGTGCCAGCAGCTTAGCGTTAAGAGTGGGAGGGGACACCGGGGAGCTGTTTTTT. This gives the protein CASSLALRVGGDTGELFF.

In this sample, this clone turned up a few times. The chain links TRBV28 to TRBJ2-1; D gene unclear. CDR3 size: 15 residues. CDR1 MDHEN and CDR2 SYDVKM come from the germline V gene. V was shortened by 7 bases and J by 6 bases, with 19 bases between the two germline ends. The CDR3 region is CASTPAAQATNEQFF. In nucleotides, the CDR3 is TGTGCCAGCACCCCGGCAGCTCAGGCCACCAATGAGCAGTTCTTC.

This clone was counted a few times. The J gene is TRBJ2-4, the V gene TRBV10-2; weak D call: TRBD1 (6 bases). CDR1 WSHSY and CDR2 SAAADI come from the germline V gene. The V end was cut by 6 bases, the J end by 15 bases, with 18 bases between. This CDR3 comprises 12 residues. The CDR3 DNA sequence: TGCGCCAGCAGCCAATACAGGGCCCAATCGTACTTC. Translation: CASSQYRAQSYF.

The rearrangement joins TRBV7-9 to TRBJ2-7, with D possibly matching TRBD2 (6 bases). The germline V and J ends were trimmed by 1 base and 1 base, with 11 bases remaining between them. Looked up from germline, CDR1 is SEHNR and CDR2 is FQNEAQ (reference sequence). The CDR3 runs to 15 residues. CDR3 nucleotide sequence: TGTGCCAGCAGCTTAGGCGCGGGATTATCCTACGAGCAGTACTTC. As protein: CASSLGAGLSYEQYF. The full variable domain, rest sourced from reference TRBV7-9 and TRBJ2-7, is DTGVSQNPRHKITKRGQNVTFRCDPISEHNRLYWYRQTLGQGPEFLTYFQNEAQLEKSRLLSDRFSAERPKGSFSTLEIQRTEQGDSAMYLCASSLGAGLSYEQYFGPGTRLTVT.